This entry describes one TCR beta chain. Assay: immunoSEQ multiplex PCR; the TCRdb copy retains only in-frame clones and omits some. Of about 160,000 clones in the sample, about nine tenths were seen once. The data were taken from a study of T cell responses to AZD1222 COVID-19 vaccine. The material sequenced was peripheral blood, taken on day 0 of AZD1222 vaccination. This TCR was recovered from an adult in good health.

The CDR3 DNA follows: TGCGCCAGCAGCCAGGCCACCCCGGGACAGGGGATAGGTGAGCAGTTCTTC. Its protein is CASSQATPGQGIGEQFF. This chain uses TRBV4-1 with TRBJ2-1, with 10 bases matching TRBD1. CDR3 length: 17 residues. Germline V gene sequence: CDR1 MGHRA, CDR2 YSYEKL. Trimming took 3 bases from V and 9 from J; bases not matched to a gene: 14.